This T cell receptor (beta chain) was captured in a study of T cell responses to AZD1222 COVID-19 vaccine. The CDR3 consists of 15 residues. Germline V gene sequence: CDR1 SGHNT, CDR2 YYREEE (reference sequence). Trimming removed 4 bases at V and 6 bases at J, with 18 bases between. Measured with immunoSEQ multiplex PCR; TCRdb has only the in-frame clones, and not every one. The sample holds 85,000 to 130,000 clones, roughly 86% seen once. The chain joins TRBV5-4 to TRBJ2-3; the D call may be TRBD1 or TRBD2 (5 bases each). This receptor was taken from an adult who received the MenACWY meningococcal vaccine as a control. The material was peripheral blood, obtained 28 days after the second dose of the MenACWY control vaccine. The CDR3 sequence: CASSRGGTLSDTQYF. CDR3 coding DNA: TGTGCCAGCAGCCGTGGGGGTACATTAAGCGATACGCAGTATTTT. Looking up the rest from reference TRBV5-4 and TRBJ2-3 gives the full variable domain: ETGVTQSPTHLIKTRGQQVTLRCSSQSGHNTVSWYQQALGQGPQFIFQYYREEENGRGNFPPRFSGLQFPNYSSELNVNALELDDSALYLCASSRGGTLSDTQYFGPGTRLTVL.